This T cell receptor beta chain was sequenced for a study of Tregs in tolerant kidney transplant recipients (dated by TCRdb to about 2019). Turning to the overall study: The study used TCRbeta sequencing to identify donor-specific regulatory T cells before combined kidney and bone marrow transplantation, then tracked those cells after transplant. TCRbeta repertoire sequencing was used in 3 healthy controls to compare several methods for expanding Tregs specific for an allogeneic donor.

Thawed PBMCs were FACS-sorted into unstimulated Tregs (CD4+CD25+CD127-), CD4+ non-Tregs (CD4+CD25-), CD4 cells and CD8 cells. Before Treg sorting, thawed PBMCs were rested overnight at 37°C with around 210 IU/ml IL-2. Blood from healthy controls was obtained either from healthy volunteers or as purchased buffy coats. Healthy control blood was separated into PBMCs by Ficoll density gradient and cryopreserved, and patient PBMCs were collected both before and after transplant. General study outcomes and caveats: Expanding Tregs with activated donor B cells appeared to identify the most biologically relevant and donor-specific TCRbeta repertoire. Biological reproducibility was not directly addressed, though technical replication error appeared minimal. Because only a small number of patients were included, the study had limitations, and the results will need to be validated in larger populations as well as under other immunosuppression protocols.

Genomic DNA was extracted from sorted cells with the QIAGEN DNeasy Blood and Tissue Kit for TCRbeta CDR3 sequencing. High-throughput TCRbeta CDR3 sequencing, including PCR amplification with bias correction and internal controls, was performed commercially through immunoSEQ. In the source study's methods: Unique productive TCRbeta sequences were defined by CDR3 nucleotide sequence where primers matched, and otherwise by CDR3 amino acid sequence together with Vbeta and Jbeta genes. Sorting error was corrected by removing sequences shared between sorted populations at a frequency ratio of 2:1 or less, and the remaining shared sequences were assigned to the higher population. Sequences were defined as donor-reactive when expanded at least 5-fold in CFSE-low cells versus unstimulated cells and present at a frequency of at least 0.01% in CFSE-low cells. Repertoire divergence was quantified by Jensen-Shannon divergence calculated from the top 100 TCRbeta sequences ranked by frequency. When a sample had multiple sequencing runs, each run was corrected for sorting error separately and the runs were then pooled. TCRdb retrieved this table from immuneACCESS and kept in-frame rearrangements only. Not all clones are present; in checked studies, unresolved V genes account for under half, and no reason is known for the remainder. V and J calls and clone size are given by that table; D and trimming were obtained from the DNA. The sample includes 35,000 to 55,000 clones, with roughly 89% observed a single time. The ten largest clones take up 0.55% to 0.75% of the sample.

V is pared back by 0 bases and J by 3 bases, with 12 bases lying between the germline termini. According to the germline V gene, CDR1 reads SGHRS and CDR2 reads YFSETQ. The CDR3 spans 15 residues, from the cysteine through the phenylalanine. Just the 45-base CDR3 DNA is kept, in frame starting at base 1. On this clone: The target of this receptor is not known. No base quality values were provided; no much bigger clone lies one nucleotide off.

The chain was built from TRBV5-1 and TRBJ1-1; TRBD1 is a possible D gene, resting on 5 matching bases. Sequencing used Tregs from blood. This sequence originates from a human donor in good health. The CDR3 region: CASSLGQWGDTEAFF. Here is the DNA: TGCGCCAGCAGCTTGGGACAGTGGGGGGACACTGAAGCTTTCTTT.